A selection of T cell receptor beta chains follows, all from one sample in a study of early stage breast cancer tumors. Generated by immunoSEQ multiplex PCR, the TCRdb table keeps only in-frame clones and is missing some. The sample has roughly 500 clones, 77% seen once. The specimen was normal breast tissue next to the tumor. The origin of the receptors is a person aged 40 to 50 with breast cancer. The CDR3 runs from the conserved cysteine through the conserved F or W. Fields, in order: J gene, D gene, clone size, V gene, CDR3 DNA, CDR3 protein. The D gene is left open where the match is weak. Clone size is shown for a subset of rows, as once, few, many or a class of expanded clone.

>TRBJ2-1|.|.|TRBV21-1
TGTGCCAGCAGCATACAAGTGGGAGTAAAGTTCTTC
CASSIQVGVKFF
>TRBJ2-7|TRBD1|.|TRBV7-6
TGTGCCAGCAGCGTTGGACAGGGAGCTTACGAGCAGTACTTC
CASSVGQGAYEQYF
>TRBJ1-4|.|.|TRBV12-5
TGTGCTAGTGGTTTGGTACAGGGATCGGGCCTAGGAGGAAAACTGTTTTTT
CASGLVQGSGLGGKLFF
>TRBJ2-7|TRBD1|.|TRBV27
TGTGCCAGCAGTTTATCGGTCAGGGGGCTAACGGTGCAGTACTTC
CASSLSVRGLTVQYF
>TRBJ2-5|TRBD2|.|TRBV28
TGTGCCAGCAGTTTACCTAGCGGGAGGGGTGAGGCCCAGTACTTC
CASSLPSGRGEAQYF
>TRBJ1-6|.|once|TRBV14
TGTGCCAGCAGCCAAGATAGTTGGGGGCGCGTAGAGGAATCACCCCTCCACTTT
CASSQDSWGRVEESPLHF
>TRBJ1-1|TRBD1|.|TRBV13
TGTGCCAGCAGCTCCGGGACAGGGTTGATGAACACTGAAGCTTTCTTT
CASSSGTGLMNTEAFF
>TRBJ2-7|TRBD1|.|TRBV27
TGTGCCATCCGGACCGTGACCGGGACAGGTTCCTACGAGCAGTACTTC
CAIRTVTGTGSYEQYF
>TRBJ2-2|.|.|TRBV5-1
TGCGCCAGCAGCTTCCCAGGGGGAGGGACCGGGGAGCTGTTTTTT
CASSFPGGGTGELFF
>TRBJ2-7|.|.|TRBV11-2
TGTGCCAGCAGCTTAGAAGCGAAATACGAGCAGTACTTC
CASSLEAKYEQYF
>TRBJ2-3|.|.|TRBV25-1
TGTGCCAGCAGTGAATTCTACGGACGAGCCACAGATACGCAGTATTTT
CASSEFYGRATDTQYF
>TRBJ1-1|.|few|TRBV5-6
TGTGCCAGCAGCTTGCGAGGGAATGAAGCTTTCTTT
CASSLRGNEAFF
>TRBJ1-1|.|.|TRBV7-9
TGTGCCAGCAGCTCCGAGACAGGTCACACTGAAGCTTTCTTT
CASSSETGHTEAFF
>TRBJ2-3|.|.|TRBV7-9
TGTGCCAGCAGCTCCGGACATGTCGGGCGGGGGCAGTATTTT
CASSSGHVGRGQYF
>TRBJ2-1|.|few|TRBV27
TGTGCCAGCAGTTTAGCCCGGGAAGATAATGAGCAGTTCTTC
CASSLAREDNEQFF
>TRBJ2-7|TRBD2|few|TRBV5-1
TGCGCCAGCAGCTTGGATGCTAGCGGGATATACGAGCAGTACTTC
CASSLDASGIYEQYF
>TRBJ1-3|.|.|TRBV16
TGTGCCAGCAGCCAAACGGGACCTCAGTCTGGAAACACCATATATTTT
CASSQTGPQSGNTIYF
>TRBJ1-1|TRBD1|.|TRBV7-3
TGTGCCAGCAGCCAAAGGACAGGCATGAACACTGAAGCTTTCTTT
CASSQRTGMNTEAFF
>TRBJ1-6|.|once|TRBV14
TGTGCCAGCAGCCAAACAGGGAGTAATTCACCCCTCCACTTT
CASSQTGSNSPLHF
>TRBJ2-1|.|.|TRBV2
TGTGCCAGCAGTCAAAGCGATGAGCAGTTCTTC
CASSQSDEQFF
>TRBJ1-2|TRBD1|.|TRBV14
TGTGCCAGCAGCCAAGAACCCGGGACAGCCAATTCCCGATTGGGCTACACCTTC
CASSQEPGTANSRLGYTF
>TRBJ1-1|.|.|TRBV11-3
TGTGCCAGCAGCTTAACGCGAATGAACACTGAAGCTTTCTTT
CASSLTRMNTEAFF
>TRBJ2-1|TRBD2|.|TRBV5-1
TGCGCCAGCAGCCTCCAGGGAGGGGCATACAATGAGCAGTTCTTC
CASSLQGGAYNEQFF